This T cell receptor beta chain was captured in a study of cytomegalovirus exposure and HLA in healthy donors. Study-wide results and limits: The tendency of first-cohort TCR clusters to co-occur in the 120 validation repertoires was identified by a subsequent analysis.

Comment on this clone: Its antigen is undetermined.

Unmatched junction bases numbered 2, after V lost 3 bases and J lost 6 bases. There are 14 residues in the CDR3. CDR1 SNHLY and CDR2 FYNNEI come from the germline V gene. Clones were sequenced by immunoSEQ multiplex PCR, and TCRdb holds only the in-frame ones, with some missing. The data contain 190,000 or so clones, roughly 84% of them singletons. The specimen was PBMCs. The sequence was obtained from a woman younger than 35 in good health and CMV-seropositive. This chain links TRBV2 with TRBJ1-6, with 7 bases matching TRBD1. CDR3 amino acids: CASSDTGVNSPLHF. The CDR3 nucleotides read TGTGCCAGCAGTGATACAGGGGTTAATTCACCCCTCCACTTT.